Listed here is a single T cell receptor beta chain. The data were taken from a study of blood T cell repertoires in COVID-19. Study-wide background: The origin of the acute and convalescent COVID-19 samples was the United States, Italy and Spain. Sample material is recorded as cDNA or gDNA derived from T cells, B-cell-depleted T cells, or PBMCs.

Original processing notes: Amplification with reference gene primers provided the estimates of nucleated cell counts. The table came from immunoSEQ multiplex PCR; TCRdb's copy has only in-frame clones and leaves some out. The DNA was the basis for D and trimming; V, J and clone size are from that table. The profile shows about 240,000 clones, about four fifths of them singletons. The V gene end was trimmed by 3 bases and the J gene end by 7 bases; junction bases not matched to a gene: 18. Germline CDR1 is LGHDT and CDR2 is YNNKEL (reference sequence). The CDR3 totals 20 residues. The sample was peripheral blood. This rearrangement joins TRBV3-1 (or the pseudogene TRBV3-2) to TRBJ2-1, with 13 bases identical to TRBD2. The receptor was derived from a young woman with acute or convalescent COVID-19. CDR3 DNA sequence: TGTGCCAGCAGCCATCATACCGAGGGACTAGCGGGACTAATGGGGAATGAGCAGTTCTTC. It specifies CASSHHTEGLAGLMGNEQFF.